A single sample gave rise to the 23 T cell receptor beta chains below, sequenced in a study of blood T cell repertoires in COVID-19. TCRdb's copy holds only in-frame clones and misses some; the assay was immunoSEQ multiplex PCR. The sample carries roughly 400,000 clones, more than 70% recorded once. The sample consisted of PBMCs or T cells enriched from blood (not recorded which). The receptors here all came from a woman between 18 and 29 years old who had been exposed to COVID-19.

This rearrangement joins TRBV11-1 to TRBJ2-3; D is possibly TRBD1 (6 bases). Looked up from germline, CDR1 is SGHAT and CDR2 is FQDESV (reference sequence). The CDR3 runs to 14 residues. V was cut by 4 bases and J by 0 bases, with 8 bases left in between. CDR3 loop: CASSYGQSTDTQYF. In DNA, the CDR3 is TGTGCCAGCAGCTACGGACAGAGCACAGATACGCAGTATTTT. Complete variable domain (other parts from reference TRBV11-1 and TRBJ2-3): EAEVAQSPRYKITEKSQAVAFWCDPISGHATLYWYRQILGQGPELLVQFQDESVVDDSQLPKDRFSAERLKGVDSTLKIQPAELGDSAMYLCASSYGQSTDTQYFGPGTRLTVL.

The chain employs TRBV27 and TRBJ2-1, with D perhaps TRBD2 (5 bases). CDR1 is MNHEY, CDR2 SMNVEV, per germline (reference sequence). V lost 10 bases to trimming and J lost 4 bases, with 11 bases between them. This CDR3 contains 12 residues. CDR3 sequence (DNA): TGTGCCACCCAGGACTTATACAATGAGCAGTTCTTC. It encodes CATQDLYNEQFF.

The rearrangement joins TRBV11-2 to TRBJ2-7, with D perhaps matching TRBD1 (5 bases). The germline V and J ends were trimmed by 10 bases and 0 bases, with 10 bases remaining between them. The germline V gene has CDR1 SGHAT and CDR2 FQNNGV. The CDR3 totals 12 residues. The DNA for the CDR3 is TGTGCCATCACAGGCACCTCCTACGAGCAGTACTTC. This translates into CAITGTSYEQYF.

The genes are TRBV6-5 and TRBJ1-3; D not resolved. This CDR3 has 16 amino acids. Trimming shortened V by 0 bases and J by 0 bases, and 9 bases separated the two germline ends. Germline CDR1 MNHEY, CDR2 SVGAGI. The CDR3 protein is CASSYSMASSGNTIYF. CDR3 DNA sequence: TGTGCCAGCAGTTACTCGATGGCATCCTCTGGAAACACCATATATTTT.

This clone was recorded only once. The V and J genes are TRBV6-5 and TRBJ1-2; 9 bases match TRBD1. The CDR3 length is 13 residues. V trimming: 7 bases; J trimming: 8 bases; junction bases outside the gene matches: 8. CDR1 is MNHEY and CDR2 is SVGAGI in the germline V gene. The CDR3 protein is CASNAGQGYGYTF. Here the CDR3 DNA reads TGTGCCAGCAATGCGGGACAGGGATACGGCTACACCTTC.

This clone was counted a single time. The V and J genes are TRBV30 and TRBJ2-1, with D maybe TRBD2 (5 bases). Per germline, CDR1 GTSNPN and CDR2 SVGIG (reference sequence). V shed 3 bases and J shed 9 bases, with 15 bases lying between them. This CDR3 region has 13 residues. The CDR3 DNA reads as TGTGCCTGGAGAAGGACCAGCGCGGGTGAGCAGTTCTTC. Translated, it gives CAWRRTSAGEQFF.

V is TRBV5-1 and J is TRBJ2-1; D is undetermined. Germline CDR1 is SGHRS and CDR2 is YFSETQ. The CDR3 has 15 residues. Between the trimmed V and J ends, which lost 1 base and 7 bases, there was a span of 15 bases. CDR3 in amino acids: CASSLFGSARNEQFF. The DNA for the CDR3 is TGCGCCAGCAGCTTGTTCGGATCCGCCAGGAATGAGCAGTTCTTC.

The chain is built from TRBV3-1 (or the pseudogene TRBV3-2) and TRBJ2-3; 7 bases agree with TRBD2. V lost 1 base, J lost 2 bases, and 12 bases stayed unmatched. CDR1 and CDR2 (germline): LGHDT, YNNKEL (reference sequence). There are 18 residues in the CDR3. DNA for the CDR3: TGTGCCAGCAGCCAAGGAAACTGGCTAGCGGTGAACACAGATACGCAGTATTTT. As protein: CASSQGNWLAVNTDTQYF.

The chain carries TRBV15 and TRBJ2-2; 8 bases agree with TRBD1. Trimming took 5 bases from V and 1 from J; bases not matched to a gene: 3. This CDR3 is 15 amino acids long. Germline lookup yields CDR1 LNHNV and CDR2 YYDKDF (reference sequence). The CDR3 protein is CATSADRGNTGELFF. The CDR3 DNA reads TGTGCCACCAGCGCTGACAGGGGGAACACCGGGGAGCTGTTTTTT.

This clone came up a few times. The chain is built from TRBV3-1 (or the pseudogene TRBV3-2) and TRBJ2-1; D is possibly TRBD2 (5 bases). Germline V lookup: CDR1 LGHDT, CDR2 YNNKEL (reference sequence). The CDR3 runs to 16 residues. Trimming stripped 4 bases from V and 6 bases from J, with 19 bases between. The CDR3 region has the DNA TGTGCCAGCAGCCGTCCATCCGGACTTACCCTCAATGAGCAGTTCTTC. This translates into CASSRPSGLTLNEQFF.

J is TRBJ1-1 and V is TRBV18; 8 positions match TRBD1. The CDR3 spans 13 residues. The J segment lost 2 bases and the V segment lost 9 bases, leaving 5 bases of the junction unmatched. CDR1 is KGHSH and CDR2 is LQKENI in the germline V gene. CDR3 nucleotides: TGTGCCAGTCGACAGGGGATAAACACTGAAGCTTTCTTT. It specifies CASRQGINTEAFF.

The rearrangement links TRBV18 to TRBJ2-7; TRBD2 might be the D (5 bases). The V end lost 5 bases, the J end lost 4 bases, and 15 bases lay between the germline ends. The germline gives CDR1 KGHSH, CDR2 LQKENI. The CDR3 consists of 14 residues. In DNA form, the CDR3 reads TGTGCCAGCTCAGTAACTAGTCCCTCGTACGAGCAGTACTTC. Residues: CASSVTSPSYEQYF. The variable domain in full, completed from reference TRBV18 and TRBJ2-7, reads NAGVMQNPRHLVRRRGQEARLRCSPMKGHSHVYWYRQLPEEGLKFMVYLQKENIIDESGMPKERFSAEFPKEGPSILRIQQVVRGDSAAYFCASSVTSPSYEQYFGPGTRLTVT.

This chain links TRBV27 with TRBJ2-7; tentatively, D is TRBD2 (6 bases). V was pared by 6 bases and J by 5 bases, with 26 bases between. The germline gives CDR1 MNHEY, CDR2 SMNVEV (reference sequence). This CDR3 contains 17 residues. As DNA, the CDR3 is TGTGCCAGCAGCCGGGACTTGTGGTCCCTACAAGGGGACGAGCAGTACTTC. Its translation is CASSRDLWSLQGDEQYF.

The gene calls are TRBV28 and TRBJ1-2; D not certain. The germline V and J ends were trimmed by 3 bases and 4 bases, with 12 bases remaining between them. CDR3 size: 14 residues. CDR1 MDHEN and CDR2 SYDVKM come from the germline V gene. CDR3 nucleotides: TGTGCCAGCAGTTTGCAGGTCACAGTCTATGGCTACACCTTC. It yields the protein CASSLQVTVYGYTF.

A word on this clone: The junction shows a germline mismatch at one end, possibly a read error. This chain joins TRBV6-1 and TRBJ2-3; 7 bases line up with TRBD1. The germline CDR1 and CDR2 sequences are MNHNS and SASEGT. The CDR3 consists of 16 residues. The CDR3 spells CASSERQGPSIDTQYF. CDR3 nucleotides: TGTGCCAGCAGTGAAAGACAGGGCCCGAGCATAGATACGCAGTATTTT.

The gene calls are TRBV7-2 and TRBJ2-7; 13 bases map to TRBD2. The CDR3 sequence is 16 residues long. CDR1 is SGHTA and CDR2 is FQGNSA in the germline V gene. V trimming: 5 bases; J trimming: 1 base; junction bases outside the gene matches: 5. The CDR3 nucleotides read TGTGCCAGCAGCCTGGGACTAGCGGGAAGTTCCTACGAGCAGTACTTC. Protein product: CASSLGLAGSSYEQYF.

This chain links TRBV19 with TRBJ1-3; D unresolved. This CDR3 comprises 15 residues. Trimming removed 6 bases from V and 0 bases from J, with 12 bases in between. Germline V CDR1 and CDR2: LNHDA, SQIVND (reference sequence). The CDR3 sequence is CASSPLGVSGNTIYF. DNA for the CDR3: TGTGCCAGTAGCCCCCTCGGTGTCTCTGGAAACACCATATATTTT.

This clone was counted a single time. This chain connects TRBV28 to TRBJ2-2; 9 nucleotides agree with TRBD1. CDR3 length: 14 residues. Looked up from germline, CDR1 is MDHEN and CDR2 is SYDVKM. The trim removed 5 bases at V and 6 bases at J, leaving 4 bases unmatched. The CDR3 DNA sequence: TGTGCCAGCAGTAGGAGACAGGGGGCCGGGGAGCTGTTTTTT. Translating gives CASSRRQGAGELFF.

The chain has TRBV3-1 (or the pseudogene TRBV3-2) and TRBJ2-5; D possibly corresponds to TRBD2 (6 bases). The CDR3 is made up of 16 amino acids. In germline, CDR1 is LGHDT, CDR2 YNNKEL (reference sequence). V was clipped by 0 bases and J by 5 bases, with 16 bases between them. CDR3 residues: CASSQDRGGNIETQYF. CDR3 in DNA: TGTGCCAGCAGCCAAGATCGAGGAGGGAATATTGAGACCCAGTACTTC.

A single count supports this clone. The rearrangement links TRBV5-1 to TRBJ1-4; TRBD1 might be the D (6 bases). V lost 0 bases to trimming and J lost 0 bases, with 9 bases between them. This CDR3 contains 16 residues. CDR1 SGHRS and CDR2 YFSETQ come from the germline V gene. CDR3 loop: CASSLGTEATNEKLFF. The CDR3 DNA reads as TGCGCCAGCAGCTTGGGGACAGAGGCAACTAATGAAAAACTGTTTTTT. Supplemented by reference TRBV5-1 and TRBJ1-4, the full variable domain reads KAGVTQTPRYLIKTRGQQVTLSCSPISGHRSVSWYQQTPGQGLQFLFEYFSETQRNKGNFPGRFSGRQFSNSRSEMNVSTLELGDSALYLCASSLGTEATNEKLFFGSGTQLSVL.

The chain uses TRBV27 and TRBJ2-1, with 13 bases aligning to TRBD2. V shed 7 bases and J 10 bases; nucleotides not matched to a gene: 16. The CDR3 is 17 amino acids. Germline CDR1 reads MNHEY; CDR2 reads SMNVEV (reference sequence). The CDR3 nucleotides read TGTGCCAGCATCGGCTACTCCAAGACTAGCGGGGGGCTAGAGCAGTTCTTC. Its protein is CASIGYSKTSGGLEQFF.

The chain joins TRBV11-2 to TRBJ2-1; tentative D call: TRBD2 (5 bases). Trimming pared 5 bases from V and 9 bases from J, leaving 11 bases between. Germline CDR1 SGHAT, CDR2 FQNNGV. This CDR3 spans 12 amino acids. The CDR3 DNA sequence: TGTGCCAGCAGCCCCTCGGGGAGTGAGCAGTTCTTC. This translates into CASSPSGSEQFF.

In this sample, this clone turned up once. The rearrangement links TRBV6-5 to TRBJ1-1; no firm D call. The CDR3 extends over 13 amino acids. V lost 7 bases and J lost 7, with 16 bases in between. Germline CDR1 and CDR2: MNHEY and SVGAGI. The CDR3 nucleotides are TGTGCCAGCATCGCCTTAACTGGGCTTGAAGCTTTCTTT. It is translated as CASIALTGLEAFF.